This is a list of T cell receptor beta chains from one sample in a study of sequential checkpoint blockade in melanoma. Libraries were prepared by immunoSEQ multiplex PCR; TCRdb keeps only in-frame clonotypes and omits some of them. In the table there are 3,800 or so clones, approximately 33% of which are singletons. The sequences come from tumor tissue (inferred from file names), collected from a patient given nivolumab and ipilimumab in sequence. All receptors derive from a human donor with melanoma. Both conserved end residues are part of each CDR3. The order of the fields is V gene, J gene, clone size, D gene, CDR3 DNA, CDR3 protein. A D gene is named only where the DNA matches it firmly. Rows give clone size only sometimes, using once, few, many, or a class for an expanded clone.

TRBV14	TRBJ1-3	few	-	TGTGCCAGCAGCCATCAGGGGCGAAACACCATATATTTT	CASSHQGRNTIYF
TRBV5-1	TRBJ2-7	-	TRBD1	TGCGCCAGCAGCAAGGACAGGGGGCTCTACGAGCAGTACTTC	CASSKDRGLYEQYF
TRBV6-8	TRBJ2-7	-	TRBD1	TGTGCCAGCAGGGTTGGACAGGACTACGAGCAGTACTTC	CASRVGQDYEQYF
TRBV6-8	TRBJ2-1	few	TRBD2	TGTGCCAGCAGTTACGCGAGCGGGACCTCCTACAATGAGCAGTTCTTC	CASSYASGTSYNEQFF
TRBV5-1	TRBJ2-7	-	-	TGCGCCAGCAGCCCACAGTCTCCCTCCTACGAGCAGTACTTC	CASSPQSPSYEQYF
TRBV18	TRBJ1-5	-	TRBD1	TGTGCCAGCTCACCAGACAGGGAAGGGCAGCCCCAGCATTTT	CASSPDREGQPQHF
TRBV6-8	TRBJ1-5	-	TRBD1	TGTGCCAGCAGTTACGGGACAGGACAGCCCCAGCATTTT	CASSYGTGQPQHF
TRBV11-3	TRBJ2-1	-	-	TGTGCCAGCAGCTCCAGCCTCAACTCCTACAATGAGCAGTTCTTC	CASSSSLNSYNEQFF
TRBV18	TRBJ2-5	-	-	TGTGCCAGCTCACCCAGAGGGGGGGAGACCCAGTACTTC	CASSPRGGETQYF
TRBV18	TRBJ2-1	-	TRBD2	TGTGCCAGCTCACCTCGGACTAGCGGGAGAATATATGAGCAGTTCTTC	CASSPRTSGRIYEQFF
TRBV18	TRBJ2-3	-	-	TGTGCCAGCTCCCCCATGGGACCAGTCACAGATACGCAGTATTTT	CASSPMGPVTDTQYF
TRBV9	TRBJ1-1	-	-	TGTGCCAGCAGCTCTCTGGGCCACCCGAACACTGAAGCTTTCTTT	CASSSLGHPNTEAFF
TRBV5-1	TRBJ1-1	-	-	TGCGCCAGCAGCCAAGGGACACTGAACACTGAAGCTTTCTTT	CASSQGTLNTEAFF
TRBV14	TRBJ1-1	-	-	TGTGCCAGCAGCCGAACTCCGGGAAAGAACACTGAAGCTTTCTTT	CASSRTPGKNTEAFF
TRBV5-8	TRBJ2-2	-	-	TGTGCCAGCAGGCTCCAGGGCGGCGGGGAGCTGTTTTTT	CASRLQGGGELFF
TRBV19	TRBJ1-4	-	-	TGTGCCAGTAGTGGGTACAGGGAAACTAATGAAAAACTGTTTTTT	CASSGYRETNEKLFF
TRBV25-1	TRBJ1-2	-	-	TGTGCCAGCAGTGCACCCGACAGCTATGGCTACACCTTC	CASSAPDSYGYTF
TRBV7-5	TRBJ2-1	-	-	TGTGCCAGCAGCTGGCAGACTAGCGGGAGAGGCAATGAGCAGTTCTTC	CASSWQTSGRGNEQFF
TRBV10-2	TRBJ1-4	-	-	TGCGCCAGCAGCGATCCAGGGGCTAATGAAAAACTGTTTTTT	CASSDPGANEKLFF
TRBV30	TRBJ1-3	large	-	TGTGCCTGGTCTGGTTTTAGCTCTGGAAACACCATATATTTT	CAWSGFSSGNTIYF
TRBV6-8	TRBJ2-7	medium-sized	-	TGTGCCAGCGGGGGAGGAACAGCCCCGCCGCCTTACGAGCAGTACTTC	CASGGGTAPPPYEQYF
TRBV6-8	TRBJ1-2	few	TRBD1	TGTGCCAGCACCAGACAGGGGGGAGGCTACACCTTC	CASTRQGGGYTF
TRBV11-3	TRBJ2-3	-	TRBD2	TGTGCCAGCAGCTTAGATCCTAGCGGGAGACACACAGATACGCAGTATTTT	CASSLDPSGRHTDTQYF
TRBV16	TRBJ2-1	-	TRBD1	TGTGCCAGCAGTACCACCGGGACAGGGGGCGGCGAGCAGTTCTTC	CASSTTGTGGGEQFF
TRBV18	TRBJ1-2	-	-	TGTGCCAGCTCACCACCGCCCAGTCCGACCTACTATGGCTACACCTTC	CASSPPPSPTYYGYTF